The entry that follows covers one TCR beta chain sequence. The sample comes from a study of T cells expressing NK-cell markers. The germline V gene has CDR1 SQVTM and CDR2 ANQGSEA. CDR3 size: 13 residues. Reanalyzing the 5' RACE reads, TCRdb keeps one entry per CDR3 protein, without DNA. The repertoire table contains roughly 380,000 distinct CDR3 sequences. The receptor's source is a man aged 18-69 years in good health. This rearrangement joins TRBV29-1 to TRBJ2-1; TCRdb designates TRBD1, a call that cannot be tested without DNA. Material: blood T cells: a sorted CD56 or NKG2C T cell subset, CD4+ or CD8+ T cells, or bulk PBMC T cells (not recorded which). This CDR3 reads CSATGQIHNEQFF.